The 9 T cell receptor beta chains presented below share a single source sample, sequenced in a study of cytomegalovirus exposure and HLA in healthy donors. PCR primers comprised 60 Vbeta and 13 Jbeta primers. TCRdb's copy holds only in-frame clones and misses some; the assay was immunoSEQ multiplex PCR. The table includes 150,000 to 200,000 clones, 65% to 85% detected once. The sequencing input was PBMCs. The receptors stem from a man aged 35 to 55 in good health and CMV-seropositive.

The chain is built from TRBV30 and TRBJ1-6; D is uncertain. Trimming removed 0 bases from V and 10 bases from J, with 13 bases in between. The CDR3 spans 14 residues. CDR1 is GTSNPN and CDR2 is SVGIG in the germline V gene (reference sequence). For the CDR3, the DNA is TGTGCCTGGAGTGTCCCCAGGACGGGGTCACCCCTCCACTTT. Amino acid sequence: CAWSVPRTGSPLHF.

A few counts support this clone. The chain uses TRBV7-2 and TRBJ1-1; TRBD1 aligns across 8 bases. The CDR3 is 16 residues long. Germline values: CDR1 SGHTA, CDR2 FQGNSA. The ends lost 5 bases at V and 7 bases at J; junction bases unmatched: 15. CDR3 region: CASSPSGGKSGIEAFF. CDR3 sequence (DNA): TGTGCCAGCAGCCCCTCAGGGGGCAAGTCAGGCATTGAAGCTTTCTTT.

This clone appeared a few times. The genes are TRBV4-2 and TRBJ1-5; D is ambiguous. V lost 0 bases and J 4 bases, leaving 16 bases between the germline ends. Germline V gives CDR1 LGHNA, CDR2 YNFKEQ. The CDR3 spans 17 residues. CDR3 bases: TGTGCCAGCAGCCAAGACGAATCAGGAGGGCGGAATCAGCCCCAGCATTTT. Translation: CASSQDESGGRNQPQHF.

This chain joins TRBV5-8 and TRBJ2-5; TRBD2 matches at 8 bases. Germline V CDR1 and CDR2: SGHTS, YDEGEE. Losses at the gene ends were 0 bases for V and 1 base for J; bases not matched to a gene: 2. This CDR3 region has 15 residues. CDR3 sequence: CASSLAGGGQETQYF. CDR3 in DNA: TGTGCCAGCAGCTTGGCCGGGGGGGGCCAAGAGACCCAGTACTTC.

This chain connects TRBV2 to TRBJ2-1; 10 nucleotides match TRBD2. Losses at the gene ends were 2 bases for V and 7 bases for J; bases not matched to a gene: 5. This CDR3 spans 15 amino acids. Germline loops: CDR1 SNHLY, CDR2 FYNNEI. Written as DNA, the CDR3 is TGTGCCAGCAGTGAACGACTAGCGGGTCTTAATGAGCAGTTCTTC. It specifies CASSERLAGLNEQFF.

The chain couples TRBV6-6 to TRBJ2-2, with a possible D match to TRBD2 (6 bases). This CDR3 spans 14 amino acids. Germline lookup yields CDR1 MNHNY and CDR2 SVGAGI (reference sequence). V was clipped by 7 bases and J by 7 bases, with 16 bases between them. This CDR3 reads CASTRRGVDGELFF. The CDR3 coding sequence is TGTGCCAGCACGCGCCGCGGGGTGGACGGGGAGCTGTTTTTT.

This clone was seen only once. This chain uses TRBV5-6 with TRBJ2-7, with 8 bases aligning to TRBD1. The length of the CDR3 is 14 residues. With 4 bases clipped from V and 11 bases from J, the junction kept 14 bases outside the gene matches. The V gene's germline CDR1 is SGHDT and CDR2 YYEEEE. CDR3 region: CASSDQGARGVEYF. CDR3 DNA sequence: TGTGCCAGCAGCGATCAGGGGGCCCGCGGCGTGGAGTACTTC.

This clone was found a few times. This chain links TRBV21-1 with TRBJ1-1; the D call TRBD1 from the table was never checked on the DNA. TRBV21-1 constitutes a pseudogene. The CDR3 has 16 residues. The CDR3 loop is CASSARDRGPNTEAFF. CDR3 nucleotide sequence: TGTGCCAGCAGCGCTAGGGACAGGGGGCCGAACACTGAAGCTTTCTTT.

This clone was seen only a few times. The chain joins TRBV14 to TRBJ1-3; TRBD1 agrees at 7 bases. Germline assignment: CDR1 SGHDN and CDR2 FVKESK. The J segment lost 3 bases and the V segment lost 4 bases, leaving 9 bases of the junction unmatched. This CDR3 has 16 residues. CDR3 sequence reads: CASSPLDRVVGNTIYF. The CDR3 nucleotides read TGTGCCAGCAGCCCCCTCGACAGGGTGGTTGGAAACACCATATATTTT.